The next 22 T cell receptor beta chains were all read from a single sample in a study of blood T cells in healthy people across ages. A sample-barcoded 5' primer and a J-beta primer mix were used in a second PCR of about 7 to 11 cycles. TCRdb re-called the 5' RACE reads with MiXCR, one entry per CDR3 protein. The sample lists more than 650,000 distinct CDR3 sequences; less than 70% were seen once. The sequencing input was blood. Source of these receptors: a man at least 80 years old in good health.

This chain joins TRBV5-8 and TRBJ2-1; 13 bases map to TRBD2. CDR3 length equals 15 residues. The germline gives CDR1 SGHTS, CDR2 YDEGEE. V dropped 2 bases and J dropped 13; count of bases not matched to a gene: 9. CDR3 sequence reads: CASSLGRLAGGRQFF. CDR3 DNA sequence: TGTGCCAGCAGCTTAGGAAGACTAGCGGGAGGACGACAGTTCTTC.

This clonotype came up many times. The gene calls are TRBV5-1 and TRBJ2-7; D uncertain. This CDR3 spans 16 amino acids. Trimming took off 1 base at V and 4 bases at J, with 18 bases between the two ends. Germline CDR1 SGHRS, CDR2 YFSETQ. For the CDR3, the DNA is TGCGCCAGCAGCTTGTTGAGCGATCCCGGCCGATACGAGCAGTACTTC. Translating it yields CASSLLSDPGRYEQYF.

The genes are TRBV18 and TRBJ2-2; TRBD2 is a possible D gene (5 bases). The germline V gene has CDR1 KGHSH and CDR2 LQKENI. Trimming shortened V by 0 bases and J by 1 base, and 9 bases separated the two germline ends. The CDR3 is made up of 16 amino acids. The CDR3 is CASSPPSGLNTGELFF. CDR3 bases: TGTGCCAGCTCACCACCGAGCGGATTGAACACCGGGGAGCTGTTTTTT.

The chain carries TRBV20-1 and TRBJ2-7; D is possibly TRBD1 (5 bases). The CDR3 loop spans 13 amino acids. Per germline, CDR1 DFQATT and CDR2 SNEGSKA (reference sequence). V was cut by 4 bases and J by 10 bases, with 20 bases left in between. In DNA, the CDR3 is TGCAGTGCTACCCCACGACCTGGTGGGGCCCAGTACTTC. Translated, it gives CSATPRPGGAQYF.

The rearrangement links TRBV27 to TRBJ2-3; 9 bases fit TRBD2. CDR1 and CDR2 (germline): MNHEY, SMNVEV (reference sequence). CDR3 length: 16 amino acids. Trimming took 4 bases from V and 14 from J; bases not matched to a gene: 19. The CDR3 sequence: CASSSFELAGHRYAYF. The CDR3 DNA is TGTGCCAGCAGTTCCTTCGAGCTAGCGGGACACAGATACGCGTATTTT.

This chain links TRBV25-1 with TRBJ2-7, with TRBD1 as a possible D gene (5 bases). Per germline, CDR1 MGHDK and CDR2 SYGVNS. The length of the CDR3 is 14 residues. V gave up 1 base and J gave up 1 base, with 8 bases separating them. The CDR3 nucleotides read TGTGCCAGCAGTGAATTCAGGGATTCCTACGAGCAGTACTTC. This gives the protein CASSEFRDSYEQYF.

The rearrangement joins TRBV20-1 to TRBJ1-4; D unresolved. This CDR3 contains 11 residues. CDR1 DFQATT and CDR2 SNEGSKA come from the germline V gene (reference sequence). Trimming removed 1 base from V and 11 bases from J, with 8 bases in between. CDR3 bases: TGCAGTGCTAGAGTTGGGGAGAAACTGTTTTTT. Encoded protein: CSARVGEKLFF.

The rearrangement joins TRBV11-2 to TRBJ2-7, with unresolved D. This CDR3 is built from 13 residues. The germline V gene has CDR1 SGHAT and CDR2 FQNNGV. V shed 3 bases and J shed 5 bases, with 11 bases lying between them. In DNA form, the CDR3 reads TGTGCCAGCAGCTTTTCGGTATCGGACGAGCAGTACTTC. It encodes CASSFSVSDEQYF.

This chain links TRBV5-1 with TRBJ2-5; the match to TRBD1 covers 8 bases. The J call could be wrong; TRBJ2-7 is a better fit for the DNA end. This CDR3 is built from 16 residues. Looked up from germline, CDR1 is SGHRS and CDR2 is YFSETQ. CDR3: CASSRVGQGLSYEQYF. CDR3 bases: TGCGCCAGCAGCCGCGTTGGACAGGGCCTCTCCTACGAGCAGTACTTC.

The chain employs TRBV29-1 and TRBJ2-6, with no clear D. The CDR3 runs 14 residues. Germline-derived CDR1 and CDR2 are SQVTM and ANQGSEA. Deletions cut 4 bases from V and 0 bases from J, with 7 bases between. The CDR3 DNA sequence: TGCAGCGTTGGGTTCAGCTCTGGGGCCAACGTCCTGACTTTC. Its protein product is CSVGFSSGANVLTF.

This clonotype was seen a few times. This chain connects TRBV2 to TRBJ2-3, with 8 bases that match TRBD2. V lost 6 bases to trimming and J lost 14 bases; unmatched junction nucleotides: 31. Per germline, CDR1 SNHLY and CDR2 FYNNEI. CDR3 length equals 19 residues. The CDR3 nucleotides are TGTGCCAGCAGAGACACTCCAAGAGGACTAGCTGGAGAGGCCAGATACGCGTATTTT. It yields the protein CASRDTPRGLAGEARYAYF.

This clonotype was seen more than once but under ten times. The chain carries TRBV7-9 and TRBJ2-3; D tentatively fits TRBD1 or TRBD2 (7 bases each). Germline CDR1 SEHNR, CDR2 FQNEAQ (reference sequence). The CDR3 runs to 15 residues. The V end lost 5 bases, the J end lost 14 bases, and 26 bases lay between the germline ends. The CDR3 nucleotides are TGTGCCAGCAGCCCTTTAGTAGGGGGGGACAGATACGCGTATTTT. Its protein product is CASSPLVGGDRYAYF.

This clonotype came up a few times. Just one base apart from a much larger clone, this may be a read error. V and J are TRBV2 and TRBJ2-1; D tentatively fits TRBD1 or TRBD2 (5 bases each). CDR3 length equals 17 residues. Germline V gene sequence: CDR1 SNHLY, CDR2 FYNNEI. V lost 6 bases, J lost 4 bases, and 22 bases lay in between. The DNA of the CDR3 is TGTGCCAGCAGGCCCCGGGGAGAGCGTGGGGCATACAATGAGCAGTTCTTC. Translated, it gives CASRPRGERGAYNEQFF.

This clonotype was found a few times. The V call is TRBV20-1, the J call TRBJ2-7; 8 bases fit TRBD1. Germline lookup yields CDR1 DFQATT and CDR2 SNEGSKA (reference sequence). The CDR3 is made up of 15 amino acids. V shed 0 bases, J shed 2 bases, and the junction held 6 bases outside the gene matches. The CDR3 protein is CSARDWQGATYEQYF. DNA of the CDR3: TGCAGTGCTAGAGATTGGCAGGGGGCCACCTACGAGCAGTACTTC.

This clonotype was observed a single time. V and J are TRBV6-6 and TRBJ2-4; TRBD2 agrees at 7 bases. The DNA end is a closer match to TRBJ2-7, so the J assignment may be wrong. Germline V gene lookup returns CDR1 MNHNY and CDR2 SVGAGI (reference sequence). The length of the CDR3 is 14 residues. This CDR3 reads CASRGEGYSYEQYF. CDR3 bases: TGTGCCAGCAGGGGGGAGGGTTACTCCTACGAGCAGTACTTC.

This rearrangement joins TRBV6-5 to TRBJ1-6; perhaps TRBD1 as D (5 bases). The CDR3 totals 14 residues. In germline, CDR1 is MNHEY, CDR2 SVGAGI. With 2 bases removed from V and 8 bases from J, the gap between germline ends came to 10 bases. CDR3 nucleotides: TGTGCCAGCAGTTACGAAGGGACGCATTCACCCCTCCACTTT. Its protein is CASSYEGTHSPLHF.

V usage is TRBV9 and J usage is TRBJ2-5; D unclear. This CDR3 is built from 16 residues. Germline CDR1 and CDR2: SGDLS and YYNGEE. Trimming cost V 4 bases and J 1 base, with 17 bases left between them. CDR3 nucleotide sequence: TGTGCCAGCAGCCCTGGGATGCTGACTTTCCAAGAGACCCAGTACTTC. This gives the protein CASSPGMLTFQETQYF.

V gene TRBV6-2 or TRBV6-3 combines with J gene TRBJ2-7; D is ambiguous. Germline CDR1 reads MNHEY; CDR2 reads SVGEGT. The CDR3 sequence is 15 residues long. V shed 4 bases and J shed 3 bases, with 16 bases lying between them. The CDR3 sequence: CASSSGPPIIYEQYF. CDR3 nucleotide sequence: TGTGCCAGCAGTTCCGGACCGCCGATTATCTACGAGCAGTACTTC.

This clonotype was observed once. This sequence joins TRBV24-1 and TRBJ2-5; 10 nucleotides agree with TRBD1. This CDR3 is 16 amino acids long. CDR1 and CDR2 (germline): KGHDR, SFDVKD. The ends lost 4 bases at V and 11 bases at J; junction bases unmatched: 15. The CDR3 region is CATSDRTGGGFPEQYF. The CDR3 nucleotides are TGTGCCACCAGTGACCGGACAGGGGGTGGTTTCCCTGAGCAGTACTTC.

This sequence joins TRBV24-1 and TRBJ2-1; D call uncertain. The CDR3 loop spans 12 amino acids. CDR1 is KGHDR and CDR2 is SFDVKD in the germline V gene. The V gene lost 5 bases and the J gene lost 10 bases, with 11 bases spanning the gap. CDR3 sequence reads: CATSAPVGEQFF. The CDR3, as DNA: TGTGCCACCAGTGCCCCCGTCGGGGAGCAGTTCTTC.

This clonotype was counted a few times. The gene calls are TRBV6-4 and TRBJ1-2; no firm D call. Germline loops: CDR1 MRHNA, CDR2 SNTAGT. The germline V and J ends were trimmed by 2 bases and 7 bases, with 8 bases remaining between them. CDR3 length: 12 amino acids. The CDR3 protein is CASSDPLGGYTF. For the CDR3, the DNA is TGTGCCAGCAGTGACCCCCTTGGTGGCTACACCTTC.

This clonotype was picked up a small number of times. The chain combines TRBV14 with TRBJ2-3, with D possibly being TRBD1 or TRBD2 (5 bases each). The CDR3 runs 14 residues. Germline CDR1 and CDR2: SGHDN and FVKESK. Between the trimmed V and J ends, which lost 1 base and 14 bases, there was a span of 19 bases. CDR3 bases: TGTGCCAGCAGCCAAGGGGGGAGTAACAGATACGCGTATTTT. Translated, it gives CASSQGGSNRYAYF.